The clone carrying this T cell receptor beta chain was seen more than once but under ten times. TCRdb used MiXCR to reprocess the 5' RACE reads, holding one entry per CDR3 protein. This repertoire shows 100,000 to 150,000 distinct CDR3 sequences, 15% found once; its top ten account for roughly two fifths. CDR1 and CDR2 from the germline V gene are SQVTM and ANQGSEA. This CDR3 comprises 18 residues. J lost 3 bases, V lost 3 bases, and 13 bases had no gene match. The sample belongs to a study of T cells after yellow fever vaccination. Looking at the study overall: Each low-cell-number fraction was prepared by means of SMART-Seq v4 Ultra Low Input.

Sample: CD8+ T cells sorted from PBMCs, taken 5 days after the yellow fever booster vaccination. The source is a man between 18 and 29 years old who received the YFV17D yellow fever vaccine. The V and J genes are TRBV29-1 and TRBJ2-5; 13 bases agree with TRBD2. The CDR3 DNA follows: TGCAGCGTTGAGGGATCGGGACTAGCGGGGTCTCGGGAAGAGACCCAGTACTTC. This sequence encodes CSVEGSGLAGSREETQYF.